The 9 T cell receptor beta chains in this list originate from one sample, sequenced in a study of cytomegalovirus exposure and HLA in healthy donors. Repertoires were generated with immunoSEQ multiplex PCR, while TCRdb's copy carries only in-frame clones and drops some. The sample yields 150,000 to 200,000 clones, around 96% seen once. Sequencing was carried out using PBMCs. The receptors stem from a woman under 30 in good health and CMV-seronegative.

This chain uses TRBV9 with TRBJ1-1; D not certain. The V gene's germline CDR1 is SGDLS and CDR2 YYNGEE. There are 17 residues in the CDR3. Trimming removed 0 bases at V and 0 bases at J, with 15 bases between. CDR3 coding DNA: TGTGCCAGCAGCGTAGGGGGAGACAAGTTGATGAACACTGAAGCTTTCTTT. It is translated as CASSVGGDKLMNTEAFF.

This chain joins TRBV4-1 and TRBJ2-3; TRBD2 might be the D (5 bases). V lost 2 bases and J lost 2, with 11 bases in between. Germline CDR1 MGHRA, CDR2 YSYEKL. The CDR3 consists of 15 residues. CDR3 DNA: TGCGCCAGCAGCCAATTCGGGGTTCCCACAGATACGCAGTATTTT. This gives the protein CASSQFGVPTDTQYF.

The chain has TRBV29-1 and TRBJ2-3; D might be TRBD2 (5 bases). This CDR3 is 15 amino acids long. In germline, CDR1 is SQVTM, CDR2 ANQGSEA. V was cut by 3 bases and J by 7 bases, with 20 bases left in between. CDR3 sequence reads: CSVDVLDAPRYTQYF. The CDR3 nucleotides read TGCAGCGTTGATGTACTAGACGCCCCCAGATATACGCAGTATTTT.

This chain uses TRBV6-5 with TRBJ1-5; weak D call: TRBD1 (6 bases). V was cut by 5 bases and J by 0 bases, with 8 bases left in between. Germline V gives CDR1 MNHEY, CDR2 SVGAGI. CDR3 length: 14 amino acids. CDR3 residues: CASSRTASNQPQHF. CDR3 bases: TGTGCCAGCAGTCGGACAGCTAGCAATCAGCCCCAGCATTTT.

The chain employs TRBV4-1 and TRBJ2-6, with D unresolved. The germline V gene has CDR1 MGHRA and CDR2 YSYEKL. The CDR3 is made up of 18 amino acids. Trimming stripped 1 base from V and 0 bases from J, with 13 bases between. CDR3 nucleotides: TGCGCCAGCAGCCAAGCCACCCGAGATAACTCTGGGGCCAACGTCCTGACTTTC. Translating it yields CASSQATRDNSGANVLTF.

V is TRBV2 and J is TRBJ2-7, with D possibly matching TRBD1 (6 bases). The germline gives CDR1 SNHLY, CDR2 FYNNEI. There are 13 residues in the CDR3. Trimming shortened V by 1 base and J by 6 bases, and 10 bases separated the two germline ends. The CDR3 spells CASSEGLGGEQYF. CDR3 coding DNA: TGTGCCAGCAGTGAAGGCCTAGGGGGCGAGCAGTACTTC. The full variable domain, rest sourced from reference TRBV2 and TRBJ2-7, is EPEVTQTPSHQVTQMGQEVILRCVPISNHLYFYWYRQILGQKVEFLVSFYNNEISEKSEIFDDQFSVERPDGSNFTLKIRSTKLEDSAMYFCASSEGLGGEQYFGPGTRLTVT.

The J gene is TRBJ2-7, the V gene TRBV14, with TRBD2 identical over 10 bases. The J segment lost 3 bases and the V segment lost 0 bases, leaving 17 bases of the junction unmatched. The CDR3 is 20 amino acids. The V gene's germline CDR1 is SGHDN and CDR2 FVKESK. For the CDR3, the DNA is TGTGCCAGCAGCCAAGATAAGAGAGCTAGCGGGGGCTTGAACCTCTACGAGCAGTACTTC. Translating gives CASSQDKRASGGLNLYEQYF.

This chain uses TRBV4-1 with TRBJ2-1; 9 bases are a match to TRBD2. The V gene end was trimmed by 3 bases and the J gene end by 0 bases; junction bases not matched to a gene: 3. The CDR3 length is 16 residues. CDR1 and CDR2 from the germline V gene are MGHRA and YSYEKL. CDR3 bases: TGCGCCAGCAGCCACAATAGCGGGGGCTCCTACAATGAGCAGTTCTTC. As protein: CASSHNSGGSYNEQFF.

The CDR3 loop is CASGVGLGSHEQFF. The DNA of the CDR3 is TGTGCCAGCGGGGTCGGACTAGGTTCGCATGAGCAGTTCTTC. The chain combines TRBV2 with TRBJ2-1; 7 bases agree with TRBD2. Germline values: CDR1 SNHLY, CDR2 FYNNEI. The ends lost 8 bases at V and 8 bases at J; junction bases unmatched: 12. The length of the CDR3 is 14 residues.